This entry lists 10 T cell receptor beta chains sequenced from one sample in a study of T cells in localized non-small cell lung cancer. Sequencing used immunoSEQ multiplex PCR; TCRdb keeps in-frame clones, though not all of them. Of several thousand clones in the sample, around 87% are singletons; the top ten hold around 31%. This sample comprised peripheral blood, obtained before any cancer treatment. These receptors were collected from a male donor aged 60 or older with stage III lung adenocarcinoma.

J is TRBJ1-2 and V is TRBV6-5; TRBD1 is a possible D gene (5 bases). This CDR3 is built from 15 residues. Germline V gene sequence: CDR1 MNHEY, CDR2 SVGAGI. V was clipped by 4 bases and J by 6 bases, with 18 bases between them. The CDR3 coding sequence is TGTGCCAGCAGTTCCCAGAGGGTGACAGAGAATGGCTACACCTTC. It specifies CASSSQRVTENGYTF.

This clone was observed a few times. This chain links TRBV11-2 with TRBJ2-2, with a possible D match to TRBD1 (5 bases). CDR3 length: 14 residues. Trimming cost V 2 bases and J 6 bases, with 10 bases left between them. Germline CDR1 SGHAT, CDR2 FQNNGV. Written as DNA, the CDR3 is TGTGCCAGCAGCTTAATGGCAGGGTCCGGGGAGCTGTTTTTT. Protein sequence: CASSLMAGSGELFF.

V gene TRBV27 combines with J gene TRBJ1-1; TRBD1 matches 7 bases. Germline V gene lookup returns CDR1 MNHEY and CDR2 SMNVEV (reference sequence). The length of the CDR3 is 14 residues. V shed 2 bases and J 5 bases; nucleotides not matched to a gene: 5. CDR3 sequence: CASSLVDRVTEAFF. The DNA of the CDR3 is TGTGCCAGCAGTTTAGTCGACAGGGTAACTGAAGCTTTCTTT.

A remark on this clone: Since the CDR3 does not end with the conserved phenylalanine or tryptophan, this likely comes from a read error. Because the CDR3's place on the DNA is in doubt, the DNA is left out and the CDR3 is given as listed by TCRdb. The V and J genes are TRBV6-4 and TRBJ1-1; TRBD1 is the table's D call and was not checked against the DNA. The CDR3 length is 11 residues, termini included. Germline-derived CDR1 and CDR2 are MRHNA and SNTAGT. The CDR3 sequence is CASSPGQGSPL.

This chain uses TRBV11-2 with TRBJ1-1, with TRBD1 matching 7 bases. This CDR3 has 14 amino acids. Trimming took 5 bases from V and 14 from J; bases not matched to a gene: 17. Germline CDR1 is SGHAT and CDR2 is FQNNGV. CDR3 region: CASSRKSTGRGVFF. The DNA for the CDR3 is TGTGCCAGCAGCCGCAAATCGACAGGGCGCGGGGTATTCTTT.

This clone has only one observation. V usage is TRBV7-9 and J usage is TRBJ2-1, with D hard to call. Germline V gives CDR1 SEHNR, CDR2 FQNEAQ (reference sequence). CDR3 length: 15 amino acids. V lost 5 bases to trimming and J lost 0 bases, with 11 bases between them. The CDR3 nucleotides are TGTGCCAGCAGCCCCTTGACGAGCTCCTACAATGAGCAGTTCTTC. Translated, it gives CASSPLTSSYNEQFF.

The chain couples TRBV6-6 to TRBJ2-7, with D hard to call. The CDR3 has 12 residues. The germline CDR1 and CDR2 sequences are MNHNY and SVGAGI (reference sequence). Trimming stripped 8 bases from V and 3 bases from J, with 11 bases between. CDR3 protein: CASGFLIYEQYF. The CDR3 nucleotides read TGTGCCAGCGGCTTCTTGATCTACGAGCAGTACTTC.

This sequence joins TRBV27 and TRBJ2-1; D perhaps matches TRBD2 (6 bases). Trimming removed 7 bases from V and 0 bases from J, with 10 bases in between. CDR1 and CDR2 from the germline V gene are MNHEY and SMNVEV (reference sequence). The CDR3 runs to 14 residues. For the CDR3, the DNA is TGTGCCAGCATACGGGGGAACTCCTACAATGAGCAGTTCTTC. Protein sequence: CASIRGNSYNEQFF.

The CDR3 sequence: CAWSSTGENTIYF. The DNA of the CDR3 is TGTGCCTGGAGTTCGACAGGGGAAAACACCATATATTTT. V usage is TRBV30 and J usage is TRBJ1-3; TRBD1 agrees at 8 bases. V lost 2 bases to trimming and J lost 6 bases; unmatched junction nucleotides: 3. Germline V gene sequence: CDR1 GTSNPN, CDR2 SVGIG (reference sequence). The CDR3 extends over 13 amino acids.

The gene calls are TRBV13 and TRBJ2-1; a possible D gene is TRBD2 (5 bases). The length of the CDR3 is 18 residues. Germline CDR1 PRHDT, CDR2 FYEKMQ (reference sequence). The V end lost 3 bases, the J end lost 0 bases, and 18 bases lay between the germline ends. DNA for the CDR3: TGTGCCAGCAGCTTTACCCCCCTTACTAGTGGCTCCTACAATGAGCAGTTCTTC. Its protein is CASSFTPLTSGSYNEQFF.